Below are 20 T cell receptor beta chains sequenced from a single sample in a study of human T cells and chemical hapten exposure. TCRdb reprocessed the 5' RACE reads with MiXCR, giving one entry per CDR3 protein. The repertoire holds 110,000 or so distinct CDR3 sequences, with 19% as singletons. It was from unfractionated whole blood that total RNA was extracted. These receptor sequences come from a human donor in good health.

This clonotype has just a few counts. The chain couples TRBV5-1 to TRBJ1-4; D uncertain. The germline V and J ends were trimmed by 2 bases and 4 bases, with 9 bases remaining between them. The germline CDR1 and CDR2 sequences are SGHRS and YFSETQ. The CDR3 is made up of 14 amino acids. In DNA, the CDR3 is TGCGCCAGCAGCTTAGCCGGGCGTAATGAAAAACTGTTTTTT. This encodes CASSLAGRNEKLFF.

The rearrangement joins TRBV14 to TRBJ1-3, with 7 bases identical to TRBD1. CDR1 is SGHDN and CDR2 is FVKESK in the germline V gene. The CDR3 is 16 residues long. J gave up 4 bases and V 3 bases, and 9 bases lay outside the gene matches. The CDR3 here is CASSQRQGASGNTIYF. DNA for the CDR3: TGTGCCAGCAGCCAGAGACAGGGAGCCTCCGGAAACACCATATATTTT.

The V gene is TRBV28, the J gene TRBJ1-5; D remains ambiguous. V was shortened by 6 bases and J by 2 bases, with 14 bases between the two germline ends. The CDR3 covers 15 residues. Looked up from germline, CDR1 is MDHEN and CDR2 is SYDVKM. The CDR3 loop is CASRGSGRGNQPQHF. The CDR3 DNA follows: TGTGCCAGCAGGGGCTCGGGTAGAGGCAATCAGCCCCAGCATTTT.

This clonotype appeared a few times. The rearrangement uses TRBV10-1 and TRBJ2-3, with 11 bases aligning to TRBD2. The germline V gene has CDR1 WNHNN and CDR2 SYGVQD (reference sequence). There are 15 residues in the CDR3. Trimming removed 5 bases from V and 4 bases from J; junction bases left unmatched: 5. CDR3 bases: TGCGCCAGCAGTCCAGGACTAGCGGGCGCAGATACGCAGTATTTT. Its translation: CASSPGLAGADTQYF.

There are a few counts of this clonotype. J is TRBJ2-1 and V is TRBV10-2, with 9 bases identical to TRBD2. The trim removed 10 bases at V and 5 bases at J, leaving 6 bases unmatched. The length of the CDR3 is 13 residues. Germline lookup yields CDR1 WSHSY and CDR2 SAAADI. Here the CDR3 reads CATRTSDNNEQFF. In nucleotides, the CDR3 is TGCGCCACCCGGACTAGCGACAACAATGAGCAGTTCTTC.

The CDR3: CASSWTHTDTQYF. In DNA, the CDR3 is TGTGCCAGCAGCTGGACCCACACAGATACGCAGTATTTT. V gene TRBV11-3 combines with J gene TRBJ2-3; D remains unclear. Germline CDR1 reads SGHNT; CDR2 reads YENEEA. CDR3 length: 13 residues. The V end was cut by 4 bases, the J end by 2 bases, with 7 bases between.

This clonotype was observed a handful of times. The CDR3 DNA is TGTGCCAGCAGTTCCCGCCGGTTTGCGGGGGTGGGTGAAGCTTTCTTT. Amino acid sequence: CASSSRRFAGVGEAFF. The rearrangement uses TRBV28 and TRBJ1-1; D perhaps matches TRBD1 (5 bases). The CDR3 runs to 16 residues. Germline V gene lookup returns CDR1 MDHEN and CDR2 SYDVKM. V was pared by 4 bases and J by 7 bases, with 22 bases between.

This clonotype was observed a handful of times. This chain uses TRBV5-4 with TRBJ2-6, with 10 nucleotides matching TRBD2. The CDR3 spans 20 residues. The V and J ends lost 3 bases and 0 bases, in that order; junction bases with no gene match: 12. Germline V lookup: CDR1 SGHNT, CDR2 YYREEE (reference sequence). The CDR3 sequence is CASSSRNRLAGNSGANVLTF. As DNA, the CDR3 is TGTGCCAGCAGCTCGCGGAACCGACTAGCGGGTAACTCTGGGGCCAACGTCCTGACTTTC. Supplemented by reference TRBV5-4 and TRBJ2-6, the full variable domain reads ETGVTQSPTHLIKTRGQQVTLRCSSQSGHNTVSWYQQALGQGPQFIFQYYREEENGRGNFPPRFSGLQFPNYSSELNVNALELDDSALYLCASSSRNRLAGNSGANVLTFGAGSRLTVL.

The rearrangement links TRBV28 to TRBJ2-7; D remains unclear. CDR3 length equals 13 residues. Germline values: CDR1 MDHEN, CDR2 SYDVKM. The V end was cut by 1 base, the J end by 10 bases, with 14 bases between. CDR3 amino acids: CASSLSGPTQQYF. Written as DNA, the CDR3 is TGTGCCAGCAGTTTATCCGGACCGACTCAACAGTACTTC.

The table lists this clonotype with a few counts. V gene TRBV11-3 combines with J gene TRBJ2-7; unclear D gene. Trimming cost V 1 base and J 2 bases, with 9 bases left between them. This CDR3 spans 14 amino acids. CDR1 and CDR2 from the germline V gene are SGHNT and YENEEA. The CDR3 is CASSLGPRTYEQYF. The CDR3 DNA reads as TGTGCCAGCAGCTTAGGGCCTCGCACCTACGAGCAGTACTTC.

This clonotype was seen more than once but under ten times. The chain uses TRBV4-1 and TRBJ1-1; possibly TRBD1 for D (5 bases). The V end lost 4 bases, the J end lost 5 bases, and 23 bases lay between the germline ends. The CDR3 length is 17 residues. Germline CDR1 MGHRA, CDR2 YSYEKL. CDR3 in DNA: TGCGCCAGCAGCCCCTGGGGGACGGAGGAAAGGTGGACTGAAGCTTTCTTT. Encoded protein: CASSPWGTEERWTEAFF.

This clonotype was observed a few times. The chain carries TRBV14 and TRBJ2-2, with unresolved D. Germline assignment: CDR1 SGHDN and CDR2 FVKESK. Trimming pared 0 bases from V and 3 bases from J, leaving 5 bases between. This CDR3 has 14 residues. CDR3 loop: CASSQDLHTGELFF. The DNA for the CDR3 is TGTGCCAGCAGCCAAGATCTCCACACCGGGGAGCTGTTTTTT.

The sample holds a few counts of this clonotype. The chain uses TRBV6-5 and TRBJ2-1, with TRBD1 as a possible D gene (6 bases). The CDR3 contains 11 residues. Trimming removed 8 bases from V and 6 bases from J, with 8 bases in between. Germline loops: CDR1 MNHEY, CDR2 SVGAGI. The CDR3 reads CASGRGNEQFF. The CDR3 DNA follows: TGTGCCAGCGGCAGGGGCAATGAGCAGTTCTTC.

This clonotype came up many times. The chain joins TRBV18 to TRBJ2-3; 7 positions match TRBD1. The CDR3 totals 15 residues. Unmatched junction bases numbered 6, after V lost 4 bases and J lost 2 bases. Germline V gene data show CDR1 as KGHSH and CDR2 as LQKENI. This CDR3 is CASSRQTGPTDTQYF. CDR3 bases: TGTGCCAGCTCACGGCAGACAGGGCCCACAGATACGCAGTATTTT. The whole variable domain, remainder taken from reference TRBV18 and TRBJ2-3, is NAGVMQNPRHLVRRRGQEARLRCSPMKGHSHVYWYRQLPEEGLKFMVYLQKENIIDESGMPKERFSAEFPKEGPSILRIQQVVRGDSAAYFCASSRQTGPTDTQYFGPGTRLTVL.

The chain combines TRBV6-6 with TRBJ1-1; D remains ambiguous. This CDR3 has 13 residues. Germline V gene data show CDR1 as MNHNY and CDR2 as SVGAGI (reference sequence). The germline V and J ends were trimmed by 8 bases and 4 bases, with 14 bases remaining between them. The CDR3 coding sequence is TGTGCCAGCGAGATCAAAAGTGGCACTGAAGCTTTCTTT. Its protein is CASEIKSGTEAFF.

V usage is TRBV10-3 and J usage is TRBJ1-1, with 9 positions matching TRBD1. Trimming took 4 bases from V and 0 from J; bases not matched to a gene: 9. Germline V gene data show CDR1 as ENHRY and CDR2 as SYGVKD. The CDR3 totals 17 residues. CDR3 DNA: TGTGCCATCAGTGGACCGGGACAGGGCGATATGAACACTGAAGCTTTCTTT. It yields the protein CAISGPGQGDMNTEAFF.

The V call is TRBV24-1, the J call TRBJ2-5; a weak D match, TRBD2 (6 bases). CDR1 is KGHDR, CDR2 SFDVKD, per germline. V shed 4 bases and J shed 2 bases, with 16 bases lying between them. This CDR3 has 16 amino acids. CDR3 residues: CATSDTRKGLQETQYF. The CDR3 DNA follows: TGTGCCACCAGTGACACAAGAAAGGGACTGCAAGAGACCCAGTACTTC.

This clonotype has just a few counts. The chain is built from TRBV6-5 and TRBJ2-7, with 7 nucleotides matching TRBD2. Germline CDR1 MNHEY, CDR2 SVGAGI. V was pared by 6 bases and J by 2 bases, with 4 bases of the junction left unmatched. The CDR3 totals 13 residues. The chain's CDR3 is CASSLGTTYEQYF. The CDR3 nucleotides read TGTGCCAGCAGCCTCGGGACTACCTACGAGCAGTACTTC.

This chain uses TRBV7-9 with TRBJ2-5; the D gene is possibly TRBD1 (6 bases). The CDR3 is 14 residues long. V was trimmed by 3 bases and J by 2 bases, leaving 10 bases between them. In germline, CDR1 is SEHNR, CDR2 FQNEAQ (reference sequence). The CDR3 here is CASSFMTGQETQYF. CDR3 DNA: TGTGCCAGCAGCTTTATGACAGGTCAAGAGACCCAGTACTTC.

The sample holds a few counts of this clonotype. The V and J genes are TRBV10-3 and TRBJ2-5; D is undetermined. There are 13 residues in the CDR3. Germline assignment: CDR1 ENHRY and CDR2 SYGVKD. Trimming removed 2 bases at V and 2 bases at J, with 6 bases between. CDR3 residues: CAISEPDQETQYF. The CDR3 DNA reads TGTGCCATCAGTGAGCCAGATCAAGAGACCCAGTACTTC.